The rows below give T cell receptor beta chains drawn from one sample of a study of cytomegalovirus exposure and HLA in healthy donors. Data came from immunoSEQ multiplex PCR; TCRdb stores just in-frame clones and leaves some out. The table shows about 200,000 clones, with approximately 87% occurring only once. Sequenced sample: PBMCs. The receptors were gathered from a young woman in good health and CMV-seronegative. CDR3s include the opening cysteine and the closing phenylalanine or tryptophan. The D gene is left open where the match is weak. Size values are once, few and many counts, or a class for expanded clones, and some rows have none.

TRBV28	TRBJ1-3	.	.	TGTGCCAGCAGCCCCCCCGGAACTGGAAACACCATATATTTT	CASSPPGTGNTIYF
TRBV6-1	TRBJ1-5	TRBD1	.	TGTGCCAGCAGTGAATTTACAGGGGGCGTAGGTCAGCCCCAGCATTTT	CASSEFTGGVGQPQHF
TRBV7-9	TRBJ1-4	.	.	TGTGCCAGCAGCACCCGAGAAAAACTGTTTTTT	CASSTREKLFF
TRBV7-9	TRBJ2-7	TRBD1	once	TGTGCCAGCGGACCGGACAGGGGGCTCCACGAGCAGTACTTC	CASGPDRGLHEQYF
TRBV18	TRBJ1-1	TRBD1	few	TGTGCCAGCTCACCCCTAGGACAGGGGAGCAACACTGAAGCTTTCTTT	CASSPLGQGSNTEAFF
TRBV11-3	TRBJ2-7	TRBD2	.	TGTGCCAGCAGCCAGGGAGGGCTTGGGACCTACGAGCAGTACTTC	CASSQGGLGTYEQYF
TRBV5-1	TRBJ1-5	TRBD1	.	TGCGCCAGCAGCTTGGAACCGGGACAGGGGGATCAGCCCCAGCATTTT	CASSLEPGQGDQPQHF
TRBV15	TRBJ2-2	.	.	TGTGCCACCAGTGCCGGGTCGGGCACCGGGGAGCTGTTTTTT	CATSAGSGTGELFF
TRBV25-1	TRBJ2-2	.	.	TGTGCCAGCAGTGGGGCGGGGGCCCCCTACACCGGGGAGCTGTTTTTT	CASSGAGAPYTGELFF
TRBV9	TRBJ2-3	.	.	TGTGCCAGCAGCGGGGCACCCACAGATACGCAGTATTTT	CASSGAPTDTQYF
TRBV5-1	TRBJ2-1	TRBD2	.	TGCGCCAGCCGCTCTACTCCGCGGGGGTACAATGAGCAGTTCTTC	CASRSTPRGYNEQFF
TRBV10-1	TRBJ2-5	.	.	TGCGCCAGCAGTCAGGGAAGAGGGCAAGAGACCCAGTACTTC	CASSQGRGQETQYF
TRBV10-2	TRBJ1-5	.	few	TGCGCCAGCAGTGAGCGACAGGGCAATCAGCCCCAGCATTTT	CASSERQGNQPQHF
TRBV28	TRBJ2-2	TRBD1	.	TGTGCCAGCAGTTTAAGAGTGACAGGGCGGACCGGGGAGCTGTTTTTT	CASSLRVTGRTGELFF
TRBV27	TRBJ2-7	TRBD1	.	TGTGCCAGCGGAGGGACAGGGGCTGATTCCTACGAGCAGTACTTC	CASGGTGADSYEQYF
TRBV7-3	TRBJ2-1	TRBD1	.	TGTGCCAGCAGCAAGGGACAGGTAGGATTAAATGAGCAGTTCTTC	CASSKGQVGLNEQFF
TRBV5-1	TRBJ1-2	.	.	TGCGCCAGCAGCGGTGGGCGAGTCAGCAACTATGGCTACACCTTC	CASSGGRVSNYGYTF
TRBV18	TRBJ2-1	.	.	TGTGCCAGCTCACCGATCGACAGTTACAATGAGCAGTTCTTC	CASSPIDSYNEQFF
TRBV5-6	TRBJ2-7	.	.	TGTGCCAGCAGCCTAGGCGGAGGGTCCTACGAGCAGTACTTC	CASSLGGGSYEQYF
TRBV2	TRBJ2-4	TRBD2	.	TGTGCCAGCAGTGACCCCTCCTTCCCCGGGGGGAACATTCAGTACTTC	CASSDPSFPGGNIQYF
TRBV25-1	TRBJ2-1	TRBD2	.	TGTGCCAGCAGTGACCCTAGCGGGCAGCACAATGAGCAGTTCTTC	CASSDPSGQHNEQFF
TRBV6-6	TRBJ2-5	.	.	TGTGCCAGCAGTTTCGTTACGAGGGAGACCCAGTACTTC	CASSFVTRETQYF
TRBV11-3	TRBJ2-7	TRBD1	.	TGTGCCAGCAGCCTTTCACAGGGGCCCTACGAGCAGTACTTC	CASSLSQGPYEQYF
TRBV28	TRBJ1-2	TRBD1	.	TGTGCCAGCAGGACAGGGATCGCTAACTATGGCTACACCTTC	CASRTGIANYGYTF
TRBV6-6	TRBJ1-1	TRBD1	.	TGTGCCAGCAGTTACACCGGGACAGCGAACACTGAAGCTTTCTTT	CASSYTGTANTEAFF
TRBV2	TRBJ1-2	.	.	.	CASILGGRGSYYGYTF
TRBV19	TRBJ1-5	.	.	TGTGCCAGTAGTATTTCAGGCAGCACAAGCAATCAGCCCCAGCATTTT	CASSISGSTSNQPQHF
TRBV5-4	TRBJ1-2	.	few	TGTGCCAGCAGCCCCGACAGTGACTATGGCTACACCTTC	CASSPDSDYGYTF
TRBV10-1	TRBJ2-3	.	once	TGCGCCAGCAGTCCTACCCCTCCCTGGCTATCCACAGATACGCAGTATTTT	CASSPTPPWLSTDTQYF
TRBV27	TRBJ1-1	.	.	TGTGCCAGCAGAGGGCGACGGGCTGAAGCTTTCTTT	CASRGRRAEAFF
TRBV13	TRBJ1-1	.	.	TGTGCCAGCAGCTTAAGCCAGGGGAACACTGAAGCTTTCTTT	CASSLSQGNTEAFF